A selection of T cell receptor beta chains follows, all from one sample in a study of CD8+ T cells in alopecia areata. Only in-frame clones appear in the TCRdb table, and some are missing; sequencing was by immunoSEQ multiplex PCR. The repertoire has roughly 130,000 clones, around 50% of them found once; the top ten carry 4.5% to 5.5%. The source was CD4+ T cells sorted from blood, collected at week 0. These receptors came from a human donor with alopecia areata. Both conserved end residues are part of each CDR3. Some rows mark clone size as missing; the rest say once, few, many or name a class of expanded clone.

. | TRBJ2-1 | TRBV14 | CASSQDWDEQFF
. | TRBJ1-5 | TRBV5-4 | CASSSGSAYNQPQHF
. | TRBJ2-7 | TRBV2 | CASSEAGRGYEQYF
. | TRBJ2-7 | TRBV29-1 | CSVETQRGDEQYF
. | TRBJ1-4 | TRBV28 | CASSSPGTGNEKLFF
. | TRBJ2-5 | TRBV5-1 | CASSSAVGSETQYF
few | TRBJ1-2 | TRBV21-1 | CASSKNGRQPYGYTF
. | TRBJ1-3 | TRBV7-3 | CASSLKTGGEDTIYF
. | TRBJ2-3 | TRBV18 | CASSGDLTDTQYF
. | TRBJ2-7 | TRBV7-2 | CASSQEGHSYEQYF
few | TRBJ2-4 | TRBV6-5 | CASSRQGLGNIQYF
. | TRBJ2-7 | TRBV5-1 | CASRDGYEQYF
few | TRBJ1-5 | TRBV19 | CASRPGQGGSYSNQPQHF
. | TRBJ2-4 | TRBV2 | CASSREREENIQYF
. | TRBJ2-3 | TRBV28 | CASSYSIFTDTQYF
. | TRBJ2-5 | TRBV7-2 | CASSFPSGVQETQYF
few | TRBJ2-6 | TRBV25-1 | CASSESGTGTSGANVLTF
few | TRBJ1-2 | TRBV6-6 | CASSTGSPYGYTF
. | TRBJ2-4 | TRBV6-5 | CASSYGFAQAKNIQYF
. | TRBJ1-4 | TRBV19 | CASHQRRNEKLFF
once | TRBJ2-3 | TRBV5-1 | CASSAWASGTDTQYF
. | TRBJ1-6 | TRBV30 | CALGGAPLHF
. | TRBJ1-1 | TRBV13 | CASSLRTGVVTEAFF
. | TRBJ2-3 | TRBV7-2 | CASSLEARLAAARTQYF
. | TRBJ2-5 | TRBV4-2 | CASSRGQETQYF
. | TRBJ2-7 | TRBV5-1 | CASSSTGLGSYEQYF
. | TRBJ2-2 | TRBV2 | CASNPQGTGELFF
. | TRBJ2-5 | TRBV23-1 | CASSHFNRAATQETQYF
. | TRBJ2-3 | TRBV2 | CASSLGRSLTDTQYF
few | TRBJ1-4 | TRBV18 | CASSDQGGEKLFF
. | TRBJ2-1 | TRBV4-1 | CASSQGVAGVDNEQFF
. | TRBJ2-3 | TRBV5-1 | CASSSLLAGEADTQYF
. | TRBJ1-3 | TRBV4-1 | CASSQDPASSGNTIYF
. | TRBJ1-3 | TRBV5-8 | CASHLRGTRDTIYF
few | TRBJ1-1 | TRBV20-1 | CSARSGTEAFF
. | TRBJ2-2 | TRBV10-3 | CAINRGGENTGELFF
few | TRBJ2-5 | TRBV5-1 | CASSLRPRETQYF
. | TRBJ2-7 | TRBV7-2 | CASSHSTSGSQYEQYF
. | TRBJ2-7 | TRBV28 | CASGRGPNLSYEQYF
. | TRBJ2-1 | TRBV28 | CASSTTGGYNEQFF
few | TRBJ2-7 | TRBV28 | CASSASDVSYEQYF
. | TRBJ2-2 | TRBV2 | CASTNTGELFF
. | TRBJ1-2 | TRBV7-2 | CASSLAGMRADYGYTF
. | TRBJ1-1 | TRBV4-2 | CASSQDLGGGTEAFF
. | TRBJ2-1 | TRBV27 | CASSPHPNRGNEQFF